This T cell receptor beta chain was profiled in a study of siplizumab effects on memory and regulatory T cells. About this clone: Its cognate antigen is unknown.

Data came from immunoSEQ multiplex PCR; TCRdb stores just in-frame clones and leaves some out. The data contain tens of thousands of clones, 80% to 90% of them singletons. Study-level points and caveats: Sequences below about 10^-5 frequency were poorly captured. As a result, only a minor fraction of alloreactive clones mapped to unstimulated subsets.

Trimming cost V 5 bases and J 2 bases, with 6 bases left between them. The CDR3 extends over 12 amino acids. CDR1 is SGHTA and CDR2 is FQGNSA in the germline V gene. The sequenced sample consisted of Tregs sorted from blood. This receptor was identified in a human donor in good health. This rearrangement joins TRBV7-2 to TRBJ1-1, with unresolved D. The CDR3 nucleotides are TGTGCCAGCAGCCGCATAAACACTGAAGCTTTCTTT. Its translation: CASSRINTEAFF.